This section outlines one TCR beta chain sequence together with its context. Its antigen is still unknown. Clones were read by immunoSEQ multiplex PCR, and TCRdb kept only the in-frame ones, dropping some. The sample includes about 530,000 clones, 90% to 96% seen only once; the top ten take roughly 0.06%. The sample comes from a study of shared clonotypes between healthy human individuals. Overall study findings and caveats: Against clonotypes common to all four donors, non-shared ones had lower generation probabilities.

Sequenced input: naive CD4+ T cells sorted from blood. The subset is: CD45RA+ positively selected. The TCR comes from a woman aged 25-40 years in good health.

The CDR3 is CASRQGSEKLFF. The DNA for the CDR3 is TGTGCCAGCCGGCAGGGATCAGAAAAACTGTTTTTT. The chain has TRBV2 and TRBJ1-4; D perhaps matches TRBD1 (5 bases). V lost 8 bases, J lost 8 bases, and 12 bases lay in between. The V gene's germline CDR1 is SNHLY and CDR2 FYNNEI. CDR3 length: 12 amino acids.